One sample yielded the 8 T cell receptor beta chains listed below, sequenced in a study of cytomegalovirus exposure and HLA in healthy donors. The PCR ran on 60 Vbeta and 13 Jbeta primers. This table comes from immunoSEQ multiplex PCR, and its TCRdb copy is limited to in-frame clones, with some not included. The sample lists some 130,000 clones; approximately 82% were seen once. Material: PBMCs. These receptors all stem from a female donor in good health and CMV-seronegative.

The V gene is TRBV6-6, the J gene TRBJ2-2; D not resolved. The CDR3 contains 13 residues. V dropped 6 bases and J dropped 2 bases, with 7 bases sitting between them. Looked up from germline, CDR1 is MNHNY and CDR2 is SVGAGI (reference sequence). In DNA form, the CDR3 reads TGTGCCAGCAGGCAAAGCAACACCGGGGAGCTGTTTTTT. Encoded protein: CASRQSNTGELFF.

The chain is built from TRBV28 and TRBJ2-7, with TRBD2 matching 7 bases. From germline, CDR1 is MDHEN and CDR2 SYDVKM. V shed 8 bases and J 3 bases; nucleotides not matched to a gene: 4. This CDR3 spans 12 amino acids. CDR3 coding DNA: TGTGCCAGCGGGAGGGCGGTCTACGAGCAGTACTTC. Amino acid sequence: CASGRAVYEQYF.

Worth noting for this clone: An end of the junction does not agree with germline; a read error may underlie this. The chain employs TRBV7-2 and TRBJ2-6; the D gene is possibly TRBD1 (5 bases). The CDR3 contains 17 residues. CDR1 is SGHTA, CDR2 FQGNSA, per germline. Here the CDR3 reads CASSLQVISSGANGLTF. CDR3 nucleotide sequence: TGTGCCAGCAGCTTACAGGTGATTAGCTCTGGGGCCAACGGCCTGACTTTC.

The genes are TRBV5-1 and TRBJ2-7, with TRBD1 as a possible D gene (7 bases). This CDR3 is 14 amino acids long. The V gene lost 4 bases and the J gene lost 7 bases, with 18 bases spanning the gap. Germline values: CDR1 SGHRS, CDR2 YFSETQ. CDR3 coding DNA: TGCGCCAGCAGCACGACCGGGACAGCGGGTGAGCAGTACTTC. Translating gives CASSTTGTAGEQYF.

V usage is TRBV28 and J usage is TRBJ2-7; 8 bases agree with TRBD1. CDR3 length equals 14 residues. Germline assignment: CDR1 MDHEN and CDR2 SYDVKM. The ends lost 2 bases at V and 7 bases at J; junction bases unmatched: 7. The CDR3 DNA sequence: TGTGCCAGCAGTTTAAGGGCAGGGGGCTATGAGCAGTACTTC. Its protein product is CASSLRAGGYEQYF.

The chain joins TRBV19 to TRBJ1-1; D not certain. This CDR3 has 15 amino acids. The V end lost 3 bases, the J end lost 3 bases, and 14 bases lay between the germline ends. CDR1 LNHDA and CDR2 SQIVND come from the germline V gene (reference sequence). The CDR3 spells CASSIVGSLYTEAFF. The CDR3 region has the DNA TGTGCCAGTAGTATTGTGGGCAGTCTTTACACTGAAGCTTTCTTT.

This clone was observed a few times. The CDR3 loop reads CASSQAPGLGTEAFF. The CDR3 DNA reads TGCGCCAGCAGCCAAGCGCCGGGTCTGGGCACTGAAGCTTTCTTT. This chain connects TRBV4-1 to TRBJ1-1; D is unresolved. The CDR3 totals 15 residues. Germline V lookup: CDR1 MGHRA, CDR2 YSYEKL. V lost 1 base to trimming and J lost 4 bases, with 13 bases between them.

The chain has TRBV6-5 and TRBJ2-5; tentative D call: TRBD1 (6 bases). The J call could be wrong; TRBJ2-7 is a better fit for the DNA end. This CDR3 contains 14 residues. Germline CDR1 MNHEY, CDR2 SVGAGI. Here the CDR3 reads CASDDRFYSYEQYF. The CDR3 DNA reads TGTGCCAGCGACGACAGGTTCTACTCCTACGAGCAGTACTTC.